This paragraph covers one T cell receptor beta chain sequence. No antigen is known for it. No base quality values were provided; no much bigger clone lies one nucleotide off. Participants in the prospective study were aged roughly 18 to 95 years, lived in 20 to 25 United States geographic areas, and enrolled through a virtual design. Cohort assignment in the prospective study relied on participant-reported clinical history from a screening survey and a study questionnaire. Recovered participants in ImmuneRACE Cohort 3 were defined as having two consecutive negative NP/OP PCR tests, clearance from a healthcare professional, or resolution of symptoms. In the prospective study, whole blood, serum and a nasopharyngeal or oropharyngeal swab were collected from each participant by mobile phlebotomists. Additional blood draws and questionnaires over an approximately 2-month period could optionally be provided by prospective study participants. Before DNA extraction, prospective study blood samples were shipped either frozen or at room temperature.

The data originate from a study of blood T cell repertoires in COVID-19 (dated by TCRdb to about 2020). About the study as a whole: Samples from collaborators originated in the United States, Italy and Spain and spanned both the acute and convalescent phases of COVID-19. Where HLA class I and class II types were available, the types were taken from metadata supplied by the sample provider, not from assay-based typing. A de-identified subject ID, COVID-19 status, age in years and sex were almost always included in the sample metadata. Deeply sampled blood TCRbeta repertoires from subjects exposed to, actively infected with, or recovered from COVID-19 were included in the dataset. The samples were drawn from two sources: the first 160 participants of the ongoing ImmuneRACE study, and 1,000 to 1,500 subjects contributed by 6 global collaborators. The material from the prospective study consisted of cDNA or gDNA derived from T cells, B-cell-depleted T cells, or PBMCs. The repertoires were released in a freely available public database meant as a resource for research on the immune response to SARS-CoV-2. Findings and caveats that apply to the study as a whole: The amount of clinical and demographic metadata varied by source and participant and was provided uncurated.

The immunoSEQ Assay, a bias-controlled multiplex PCR, was used to amplify TCRbeta CDR3 regions from genomic DNA. From the authors' description of their analysis: Nucleated cell counts per sample were estimated from amplification of reference gene primers within the assay. Sequence reads were collapsed and filtered to measure the absolute abundance of every unique TCRbeta CDR3 rearrangement. For each sample, productive Simpson clonality was calculated by taking the square root of Simpson's diversity index across productive rearrangements. TCRdb retrieved this table from immuneACCESS and kept in-frame rearrangements only. Not all clones are present; in checked studies, unresolved V genes account for under half, and no reason is known for the remainder. Clone size and the V and J calls come from that table; the DNA yielded D and trimming. This sample holds 250,000 to 350,000 clones; about 87% were observed only once. The ten largest clonotypes hold roughly 5.2% of the sample.

The material sequenced was PBMCs or T cells enriched from blood (not recorded which). This receptor was obtained from a woman in her twenties or thirties who had recovered from COVID-19.

The CDR3 amino acid sequence is: CASSLVSGGGTDTQYF. Here is the DNA: TGTGCCAGCAGCTTGGTCTCAGGGGGCGGCACAGATACGCAGTATTTT. The chain was built from TRBV5-6 and TRBJ2-3, and TRBD1 aligns with 8 junction nucleotides. The germline V gene sets CDR1 to SGHDT and CDR2 to YYEEEE. Germline trimming amounts to 0 bases on V and 1 base on J, with 4 as the count of junction bases outside the gene matches. There are 16 amino acids in the CDR3, from cysteine to phenylalanine inclusive. The CDR3 DNA has 48 bases and is translated from base 1. The full variable domain, completed from the reference TRBV5-6 and TRBJ2-3 proteins outside the CDR3, reads DAGVTQSPTHLIKTRGQQVTLRCSPKSGHDTVSWYQQALGQGPQFIFQYYEEEERQRGNFPDRFSGHQFPNYSSELNVNALLLGDSALYLCASSLVSGGGTDTQYFGPGTRLTVL.